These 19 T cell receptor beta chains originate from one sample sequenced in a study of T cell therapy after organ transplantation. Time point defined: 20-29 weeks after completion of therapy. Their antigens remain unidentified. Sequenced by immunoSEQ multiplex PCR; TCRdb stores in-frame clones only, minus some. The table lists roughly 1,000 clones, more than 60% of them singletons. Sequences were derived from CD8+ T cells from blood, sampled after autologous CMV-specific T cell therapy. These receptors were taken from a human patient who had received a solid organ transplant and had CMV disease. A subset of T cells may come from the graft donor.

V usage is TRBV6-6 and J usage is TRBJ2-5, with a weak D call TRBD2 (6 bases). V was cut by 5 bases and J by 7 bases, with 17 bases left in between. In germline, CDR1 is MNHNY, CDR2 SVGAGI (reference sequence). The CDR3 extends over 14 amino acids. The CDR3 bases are TGTGCCAGCAGTCCCCCGGGTCCGGAGGGGACCCAGTACTTC. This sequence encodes CASSPPGPEGTQYF.

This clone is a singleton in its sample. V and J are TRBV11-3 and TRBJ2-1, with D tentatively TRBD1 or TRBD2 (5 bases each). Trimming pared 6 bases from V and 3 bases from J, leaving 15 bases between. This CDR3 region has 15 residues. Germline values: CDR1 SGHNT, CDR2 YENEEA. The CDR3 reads CASSLRDGGYNEQFF. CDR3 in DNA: TGTGCCAGCAGTCTCCGGGACGGAGGCTACAATGAGCAGTTCTTC.

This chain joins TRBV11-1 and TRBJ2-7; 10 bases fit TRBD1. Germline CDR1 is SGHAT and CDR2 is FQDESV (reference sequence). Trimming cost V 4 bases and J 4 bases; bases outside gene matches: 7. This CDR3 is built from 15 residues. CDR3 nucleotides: TGTGCCAGCAGCTCCCGGGACAGGGGATCTTACGAGCAGTACTTC. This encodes CASSSRDRGSYEQYF.

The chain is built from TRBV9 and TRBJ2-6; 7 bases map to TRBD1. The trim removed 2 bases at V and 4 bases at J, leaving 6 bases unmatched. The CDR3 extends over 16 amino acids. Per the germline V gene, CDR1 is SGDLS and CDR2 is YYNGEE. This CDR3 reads CASSVVTGEGANVLTF. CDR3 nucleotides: TGTGCCAGCAGCGTTGTAACAGGGGAAGGGGCCAACGTCCTGACTTTC.

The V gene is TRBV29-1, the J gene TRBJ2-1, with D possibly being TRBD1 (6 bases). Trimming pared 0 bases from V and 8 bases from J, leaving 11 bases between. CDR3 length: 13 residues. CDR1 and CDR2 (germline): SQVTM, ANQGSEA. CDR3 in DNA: TGCAGCGTTGAAGAATACAGGGTGCATGAGCAGTTCTTC. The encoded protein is CSVEEYRVHEQFF.

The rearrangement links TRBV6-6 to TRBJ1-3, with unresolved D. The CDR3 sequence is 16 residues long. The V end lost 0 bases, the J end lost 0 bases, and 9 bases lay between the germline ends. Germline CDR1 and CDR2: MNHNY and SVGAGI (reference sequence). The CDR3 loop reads CASSYSRPGSGNTIYF. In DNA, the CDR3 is TGTGCCAGCAGTTACTCACGACCCGGCTCTGGAAACACCATATATTTT.

The DNA of the CDR3 is TGCGCCAGCAGCCAAGAGGGGGTCACAGATACGCAGTATTTT. It encodes CASSQEGVTDTQYF. This chain connects TRBV4-3 to TRBJ2-3; D tentatively fits TRBD1 or TRBD2 (5 bases each). CDR1 is LGHNA and CDR2 is YSLEER in the germline V gene. Trimming left V 0 bases short and J 2 bases short, with 6 bases between. The CDR3 loop spans 14 amino acids.

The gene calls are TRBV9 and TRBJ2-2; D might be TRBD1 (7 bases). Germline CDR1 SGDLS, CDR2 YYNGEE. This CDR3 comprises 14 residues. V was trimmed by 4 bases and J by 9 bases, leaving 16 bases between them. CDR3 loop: CASSLRGDLRELFF. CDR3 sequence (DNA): TGTGCCAGCAGCCTCAGGGGGGACCTCAGGGAGCTGTTTTTT.

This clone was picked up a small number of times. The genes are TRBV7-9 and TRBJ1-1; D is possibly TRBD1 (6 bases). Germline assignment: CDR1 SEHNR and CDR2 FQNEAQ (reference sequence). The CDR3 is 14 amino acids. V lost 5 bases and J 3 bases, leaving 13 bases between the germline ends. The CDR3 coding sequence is TGTGCCAGCAGCCACGTACAGGGTGACACTGAAGCTTTCTTT. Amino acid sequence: CASSHVQGDTEAFF.

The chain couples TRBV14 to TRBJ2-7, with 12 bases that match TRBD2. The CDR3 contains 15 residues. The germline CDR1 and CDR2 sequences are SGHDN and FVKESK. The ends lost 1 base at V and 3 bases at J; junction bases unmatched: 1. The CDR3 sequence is CASSQGLAGVYEQYF. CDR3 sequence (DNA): TGTGCCAGCAGCCAAGGACTAGCGGGGGTCTACGAGCAGTACTTC. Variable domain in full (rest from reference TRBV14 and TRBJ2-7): EAGVTQFPSHSVIEKGQTVTLRCDPISGHDNLYWYRRVMGKEIKFLLHFVKESKQDESGMPNNRFLAERTGGTYSTLKVQPAELEDSGVYFCASSQGLAGVYEQYFGPGTRLTVT.

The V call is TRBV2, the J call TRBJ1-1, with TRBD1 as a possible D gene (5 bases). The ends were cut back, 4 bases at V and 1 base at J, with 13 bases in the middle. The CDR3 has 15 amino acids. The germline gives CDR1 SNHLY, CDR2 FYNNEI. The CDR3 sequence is CASSAGGAGNTEAFF. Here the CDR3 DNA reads TGTGCCAGCAGTGCGGGCGGGGCTGGGAACACTGAAGCTTTCTTT.

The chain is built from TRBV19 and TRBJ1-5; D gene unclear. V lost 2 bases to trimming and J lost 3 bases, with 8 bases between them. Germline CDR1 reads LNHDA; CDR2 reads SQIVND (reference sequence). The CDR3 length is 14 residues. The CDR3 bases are TGTGCCAGTAGTATAATAGCGTACAATCAGCCCCAGCATTTT. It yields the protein CASSIIAYNQPQHF.

The CDR3 protein is CASSLEGLAGYNEQFF. The CDR3 DNA sequence: TGTGCCAGCAGCTTAGAAGGACTAGCGGGATACAATGAGCAGTTCTTC. The V call is TRBV7-8, the J call TRBJ2-1; TRBD2 agrees at 12 bases. The CDR3 is 16 residues long. Unmatched junction bases numbered 2, after V lost 1 base and J lost 4 bases. Germline V gene sequence: CDR1 SGHVS, CDR2 FQNEAQ.

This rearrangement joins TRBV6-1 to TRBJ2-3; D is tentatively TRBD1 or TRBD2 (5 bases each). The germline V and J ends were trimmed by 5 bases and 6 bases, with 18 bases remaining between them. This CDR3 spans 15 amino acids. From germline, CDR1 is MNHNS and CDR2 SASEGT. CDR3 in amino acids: CASSPPGQGPDTQYF. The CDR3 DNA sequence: TGTGCCAGCAGTCCCCCGGGGCAGGGCCCCGATACGCAGTATTTT.

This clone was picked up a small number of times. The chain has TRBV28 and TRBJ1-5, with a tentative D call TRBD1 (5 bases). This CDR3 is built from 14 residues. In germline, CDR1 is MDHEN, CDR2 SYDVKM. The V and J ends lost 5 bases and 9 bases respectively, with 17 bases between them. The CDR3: CASSGTARFGPQHF. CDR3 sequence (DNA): TGTGCCAGCAGTGGGACGGCGCGATTCGGGCCCCAGCATTTT. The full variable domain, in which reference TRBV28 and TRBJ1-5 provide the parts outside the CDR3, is DVKVTQSSRYLVKRTGEKVFLECVQDMDHENMFWYRQDPGLGLRLIYFSYDVKMKEKGDIPEGYSVSREKKERFSLILESASTNQTSMYLCASSGTARFGPQHFGDGTRLSIL.

The CDR3 sequence is CASSLDLGGGPETQYF. In DNA, the CDR3 is TGTGCCAGCAGCTTAGATCTGGGGGGGGGCCCAGAGACCCAGTACTTC. The chain has TRBV7-2 and TRBJ2-5, with a tentative D call TRBD2 (7 bases). This CDR3 has 16 residues. CDR1 SGHTA and CDR2 FQGNSA come from the germline V gene. With 1 base removed from V and 4 bases from J, the gap between germline ends came to 16 bases.

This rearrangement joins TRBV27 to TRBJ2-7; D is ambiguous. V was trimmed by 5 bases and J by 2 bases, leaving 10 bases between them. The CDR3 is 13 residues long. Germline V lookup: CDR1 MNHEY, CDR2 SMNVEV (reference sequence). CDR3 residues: CASSEPAAYEQYF. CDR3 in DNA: TGTGCCAGCAGTGAACCGGCAGCCTACGAGCAGTACTTC.

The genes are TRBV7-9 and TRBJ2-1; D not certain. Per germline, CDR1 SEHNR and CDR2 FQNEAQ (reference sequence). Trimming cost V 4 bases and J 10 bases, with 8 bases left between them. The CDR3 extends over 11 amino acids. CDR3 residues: CASSSTWEQFF. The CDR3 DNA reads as TGTGCCAGCAGCTCCACATGGGAGCAGTTCTTC.

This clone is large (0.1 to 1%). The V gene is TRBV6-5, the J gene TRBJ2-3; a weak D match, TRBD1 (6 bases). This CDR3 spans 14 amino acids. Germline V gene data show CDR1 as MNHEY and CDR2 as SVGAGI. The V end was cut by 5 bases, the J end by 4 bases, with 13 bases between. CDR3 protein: CASSGGGYADTQYF. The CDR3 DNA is TGTGCCAGCAGTGGGGGCGGGTACGCAGATACGCAGTATTTT.